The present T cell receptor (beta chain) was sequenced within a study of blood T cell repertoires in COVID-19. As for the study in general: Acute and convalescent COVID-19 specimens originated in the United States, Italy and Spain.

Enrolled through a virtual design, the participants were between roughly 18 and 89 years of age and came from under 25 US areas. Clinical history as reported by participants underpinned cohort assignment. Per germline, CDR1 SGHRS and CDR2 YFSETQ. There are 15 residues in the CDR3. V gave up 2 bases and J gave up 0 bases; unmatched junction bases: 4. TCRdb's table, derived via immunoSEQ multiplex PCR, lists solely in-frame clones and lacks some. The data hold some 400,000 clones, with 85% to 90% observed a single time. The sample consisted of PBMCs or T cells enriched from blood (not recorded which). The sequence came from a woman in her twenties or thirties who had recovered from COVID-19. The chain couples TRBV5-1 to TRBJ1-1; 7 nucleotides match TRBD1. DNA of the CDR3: TGCGCCAGCAGCTTCGGGACAGACATGAACACTGAAGCTTTCTTT. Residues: CASSFGTDMNTEAFF.